A single sample is the source of the 30 T cell receptor beta chains below, sequenced in a study of cytomegalovirus exposure and HLA in healthy donors. The PCR made use of 60 Vbeta and 13 Jbeta primers. Using immunoSEQ multiplex PCR, the repertoire was profiled, and TCRdb retains in-frame clones only, with some absent. Here the sample spans 160,000 or so clones, roughly 80% being singletons. The sample was PBMCs. These receptors came from a man aged 60 to 69 in good health and CMV-seronegative.

This sequence joins TRBV29-1 and TRBJ2-3, with TRBD2 identical over 14 bases. The ends lost 1 base at V and 10 bases at J; junction bases unmatched: 10. The CDR3 consists of 16 residues. Looked up from germline, CDR1 is SQVTM and CDR2 is ANQGSEA. CDR3 DNA: TGCAGCGTTGAAGGGACTAGCGGGGGGACTATAGGTGCGCAGTATTTT. It translates to CSVEGTSGGTIGAQYF.

The rearrangement uses TRBV30 and TRBJ2-1; 10 positions match TRBD1. The CDR3 length is 17 residues. Looked up from germline, CDR1 is GTSNPN and CDR2 is SVGIG (reference sequence). The ends lost 0 bases at V and 4 bases at J; junction bases unmatched: 9. This CDR3 is CAWSVGVGTGEYNEQFF. In DNA, the CDR3 is TGTGCCTGGAGTGTAGGGGTCGGGACAGGGGAGTACAATGAGCAGTTCTTC.

The chain is built from TRBV29-1 and TRBJ2-7, with 8 bases that match TRBD1. Per the germline V gene, CDR1 is SQVTM and CDR2 is ANQGSEA. Germline trimming cut 4 bases from V and 4 bases from J; bases unmatched to any gene: 3. This CDR3 region has 12 residues. CDR3 bases: TGCAGCGTTGTCAGGGGGCCTTACGAGCAGTACTTC. Amino acid sequence: CSVVRGPYEQYF.

This clone came up a few times. This chain joins TRBV5-4 and TRBJ1-3; 8 positions match TRBD1. V lost 3 bases, J lost 8 bases, and 13 bases stayed unmatched. The CDR3 totals 16 residues. Germline V gene lookup returns CDR1 SGHNT and CDR2 YYREEE (reference sequence). As DNA, the CDR3 is TGTGCCAGCAGCTCTATCCCCAGGACAGGGTCCCACACCATATATTTT. It specifies CASSSIPRTGSHTIYF.

This chain joins TRBV19 and TRBJ2-4; 10 bases map to TRBD1. V shed 7 bases and J 7 bases; nucleotides not matched to a gene: 13. Germline CDR1 and CDR2: LNHDA and SQIVND (reference sequence). The CDR3 has 16 residues. The CDR3 spells CASTPPGTGELNIQYF. As DNA, the CDR3 is TGTGCCAGTACCCCCCCGGGGACAGGGGAATTGAACATTCAGTACTTC.

The chain has TRBV6-6 and TRBJ2-7; 10 positions match TRBD1. Losses at the gene ends were 2 bases for V and 2 bases for J; bases not matched to a gene: 6. This CDR3 region has 16 residues. Germline V gene data show CDR1 as MNHNY and CDR2 as SVGAGI (reference sequence). The CDR3 DNA reads TGTGCCAGCAGTTACCCGACAGGGGGCGAGCCCTACGAGCAGTACTTC. Translated, it gives CASSYPTGGEPYEQYF.

This chain connects TRBV4-2 to TRBJ2-3; 9 bases map to TRBD2. V shed 4 bases and J 3 bases; nucleotides not matched to a gene: 11. The CDR3 has 17 residues. From germline, CDR1 is LGHNA and CDR2 YNFKEQ. The CDR3 nucleotides read TGTGCCAGCAGCCGGGCGGGAGGGCCGAGTGAGACAGATACGCAGTATTTT. Translation: CASSRAGGPSETDTQYF.

V gene TRBV19 combines with J gene TRBJ1-5; D uncertain. The CDR3 totals 15 residues. Germline loops: CDR1 LNHDA, CDR2 SQIVND (reference sequence). The V end lost 7 bases, the J end lost 2 bases, and 15 bases lay between the germline ends. This chain's CDR3 is CASISAGSGNQPQHF. The CDR3 DNA is TGTGCCAGTATTAGCGCGGGGTCAGGCAATCAGCCCCAGCATTTT. Complete variable domain (other parts from reference TRBV19 and TRBJ1-5): DGGITQSPKYLFRKEGQNVTLSCEQNLNHDAMYWYRQDPGQGLRLIYYSQIVNDFQKGDIAEGYSVSREKKESFPLTVTSAQKNPTAFYLCASISAGSGNQPQHFGDGTRLSIL.

The gene calls are TRBV11-2 and TRBJ2-5, with 9 bases lining up with TRBD1. In germline, CDR1 is SGHAT, CDR2 FQNNGV. With V trimmed by 6 bases and J by 4 bases, 6 bases remained unmatched. This CDR3 comprises 14 residues. The CDR3 loop is CASSPGTGIETQYF. As DNA, the CDR3 is TGTGCCAGCAGTCCCGGGACAGGGATAGAGACCCAGTACTTC.

This sequence joins TRBV4-3 and TRBJ1-2; D is uncertain. CDR1 is LGHNA and CDR2 is YSLEER in the germline V gene. The CDR3 totals 13 residues. V dropped 1 base and J dropped 8 bases, with 11 bases sitting between them. The CDR3 region is CASSQVPTGGYTF. The CDR3 nucleotides are TGCGCCAGCAGCCAAGTCCCTACCGGGGGCTACACCTTC.

This clone was recorded once. DNA for the CDR3: TGTGCCAGCAGTGTACAGGGTAGTTCACCCCTCCACTTT. Its translation: CASSVQGSSPLHF. The chain joins TRBV27 to TRBJ1-6; D perhaps matches TRBD1 (6 bases). Trimming left V 5 bases short and J 9 bases short, with 11 bases between. The CDR3 sequence is 13 residues long. Looked up from germline, CDR1 is MNHEY and CDR2 is SMNVEV (reference sequence).

Turning to this clone: Other DNA sequences of this sample code for an identical CDR3. V gene TRBV10-2 combines with J gene TRBJ1-5; D gene unclear. From germline, CDR1 is WSHSY and CDR2 SAAADI. V lost 3 bases, J lost 5 bases, and 5 bases lay in between. The length of the CDR3 is 12 residues. DNA of the CDR3: TGCGCCAGCAGTGATAATTATCAGCCCCAGCATTTT. This gives the protein CASSDNYQPQHF.

This clone turned up a few times. The V call is TRBV5-1, the J call TRBJ2-1; 15 nucleotides match TRBD2. The V and J ends lost 4 bases and 3 bases, in that order; junction bases with no gene match: 17. Per the germline V gene, CDR1 is SGHRS and CDR2 is YFSETQ. The CDR3 runs 21 residues. Here the CDR3 DNA reads TGCGCCAGCAGCAATACTATGCCGGGACTAGCGGGAGGACATGGCTACAATGAGCAGTTCTTC. Protein product: CASSNTMPGLAGGHGYNEQFF.

The rearrangement uses TRBV9 and TRBJ2-6; D unresolved. CDR1 and CDR2 (germline): SGDLS, YYNGEE. Trimming pared 3 bases from V and 0 bases from J, leaving 10 bases between. CDR3 length: 16 amino acids. The CDR3 region has the DNA TGTGCCAGCAGCGGATACGGTGGCTCTGGGGCCAACGTCCTGACTTTC. It is translated as CASSGYGGSGANVLTF.

The rearrangement uses TRBV28 and TRBJ2-1; unclear D gene. CDR1 is MDHEN and CDR2 is SYDVKM in the germline V gene. The CDR3 has 16 amino acids. V was clipped by 7 bases and J by 0 bases, with 16 bases between them. CDR3 nucleotides: TGTGCCAGCAAGGAATCGAGCGCTAGCTCCTACAATGAGCAGTTCTTC. Protein sequence: CASKESSASSYNEQFF.

This chain connects TRBV12-5 to TRBJ2-5; no firm D call. This CDR3 is built from 12 residues. CDR1 and CDR2 (germline): LGHNT, FRNRAP. V was pared by 7 bases and J by 5 bases, with 11 bases between. This chain's CDR3 is CASASIRETQYF. The CDR3 region has the DNA TGTGCTAGTGCCTCAATACGGGAGACCCAGTACTTC.

This clone was detected only once. This chain connects TRBV19 to TRBJ2-7, with 7 bases fitting TRBD2. Germline CDR1 is LNHDA and CDR2 is SQIVND (reference sequence). V lost 3 bases to trimming and J lost 1 base; unmatched junction nucleotides: 6. CDR3 size: 15 residues. The CDR3 DNA follows: TGTGCCAGTAGTATTAGGGCCGGGGGGTCCTACGAGCAGTACTTC. This sequence encodes CASSIRAGGSYEQYF.

The gene calls are TRBV30 and TRBJ1-2; a possible D gene is TRBD1 (6 bases). CDR1 is GTSNPN, CDR2 SVGIG, per germline (reference sequence). V was cut by 5 bases and J by 4 bases, with 11 bases left in between. The CDR3 contains 12 residues. CDR3 DNA: TGTGCCTGGGGTTCGGACAGCTATGGCTACACCTTC. Translation: CAWGSDSYGYTF.

The rearrangement uses TRBV7-2 and TRBJ2-1, with TRBD1 identical over 9 bases. Germline CDR1 and CDR2: SGHTA and FQGNSA. There are 15 residues in the CDR3. V shed 5 bases and J 3 bases; nucleotides not matched to a gene: 5. The CDR3 DNA follows: TGTGCCAGCAGCCCCGACAGGGGGAACTACAATGAGCAGTTCTTC. Its protein is CASSPDRGNYNEQFF.

The J gene is TRBJ1-5, the V gene TRBV27, with 9 bases aligning to TRBD1. Trimming cost V 4 bases and J 2 bases; bases outside gene matches: 12. CDR1 MNHEY and CDR2 SMNVEV come from the germline V gene (reference sequence). This CDR3 spans 18 amino acids. DNA for the CDR3: TGTGCCAGCAGTTCCTACCTTACAGGGGGCGCCGGCAATCAGCCCCAGCATTTT. Amino acids: CASSSYLTGGAGNQPQHF.

This clone was seen more than once but under ten times. The chain uses TRBV5-4 and TRBJ2-1; no clear D. Germline V gene lookup returns CDR1 SGHNT and CDR2 YYREEE (reference sequence). The CDR3 covers 14 residues. V shed 2 bases and J shed 9 bases, with 15 bases lying between them. The DNA of the CDR3 is TGTGCCAGCAGCTTACTCCCCGAAGCCGGTGAGCAGTTCTTC. Translation: CASSLLPEAGEQFF.

The gene calls are TRBV6-5 and TRBJ1-5; D not certain. The CDR3 length is 13 residues. CDR1 and CDR2 from the germline V gene are MNHEY and SVGAGI. V was shortened by 5 bases and J by 3 bases, with 8 bases between the two germline ends. CDR3 protein: CASSNGYNQPQHF. CDR3 nucleotides: TGTGCCAGCAGTAACGGTTACAATCAGCCCCAGCATTTT.

The chain has TRBV4-1 and TRBJ2-1, with D possibly being TRBD2 (5 bases). The V gene's germline CDR1 is MGHRA and CDR2 YSYEKL. V was pared by 1 base and J by 0 bases, with 13 bases between. The CDR3 totals 17 residues. The CDR3 loop is CASSQALGPSSYNEQFF. The CDR3 DNA sequence: TGCGCCAGCAGCCAAGCACTAGGACCAAGCTCCTACAATGAGCAGTTCTTC.

In its sample, this clone was seen once. This chain joins TRBV6-1 and TRBJ1-5; no definite D call. Germline V gives CDR1 MNHNS, CDR2 SASEGT. Trimming took 0 bases from V and 1 from J, leaving 10 bases between them. CDR3 length: 16 residues. CDR3 loop: CASSEASGWSNQPQHF. CDR3 nucleotides: TGTGCCAGCAGTGAAGCTTCAGGTTGGAGCAATCAGCCCCAGCATTTT.

The chain employs TRBV5-4 and TRBJ2-7; 12 bases line up with TRBD1. CDR3 length equals 13 residues. Trimming removed 9 bases from V and 5 bases from J; junction bases left unmatched: 6. CDR1 is SGHNT and CDR2 is YYREEE in the germline V gene (reference sequence). The CDR3 spells CATRDRGRDEQYF. CDR3 sequence (DNA): TGTGCCACCCGGGACAGGGGGCGGGACGAGCAGTACTTC.

This clone was seen just once. J is TRBJ1-4 and V is TRBV2; 8 bases align to TRBD1. The CDR3 runs to 15 residues. The trim removed 8 bases at V and 2 bases at J, leaving 7 bases unmatched. Germline V gene data show CDR1 as SNHLY and CDR2 as FYNNEI. The chain's CDR3 is CASGQGTWTNEKLFF. In nucleotides, the CDR3 is TGTGCCAGCGGACAGGGTACTTGGACTAATGAAAAACTGTTTTTT.

The genes are TRBV19 and TRBJ2-5; 8 nucleotides align to TRBD2. Germline CDR1 and CDR2: LNHDA and SQIVND (reference sequence). The CDR3 loop spans 15 amino acids. V was pared by 5 bases and J by 4 bases, with 9 bases of the junction left unmatched. The CDR3 sequence: CASSPGTRGGETQYF. In DNA form, the CDR3 reads TGTGCCAGTAGTCCCGGGACTCGGGGGGGAGAGACCCAGTACTTC.

The V and J genes are TRBV5-4 and TRBJ2-5; 10 bases line up with TRBD1. This CDR3 comprises 16 residues. V shed 4 bases and J 5 bases; nucleotides not matched to a gene: 11. Germline values: CDR1 SGHNT, CDR2 YYREEE (reference sequence). CDR3: CASSADRGGSKETQYF. The CDR3 region has the DNA TGTGCCAGCAGCGCGGACAGGGGGGGTTCGAAGGAGACCCAGTACTTC.

The gene calls are TRBV18 and TRBJ1-1; D may be TRBD1 (5 bases). The CDR3 has 15 residues. CDR1 is KGHSH, CDR2 LQKENI, per germline. V was trimmed by 4 bases and J by 1 base, leaving 13 bases between them. The CDR3 nucleotides are TGTGCCAGCTCACTCGGGGGGGTTCCGAACACTGAAGCTTTCTTT. Translation gives CASSLGGVPNTEAFF.

This clone has more than one count but fewer than ten. The chain combines TRBV5-1 with TRBJ2-7; D not certain. Germline CDR1 is SGHRS and CDR2 is YFSETQ. This CDR3 has 13 amino acids. Trimming shortened V by 2 bases and J by 3 bases, and 9 bases separated the two germline ends. In nucleotides, the CDR3 is TGCGCCAGCAGCTTCGACAACGGCTACGAGCAGTACTTC. Amino acids: CASSFDNGYEQYF.